The 18 T cell receptor beta chains below all came from one sample that was sequenced in a study of OX40 agonist ivuxolimab in advanced cancers. The data were produced by immunoSEQ multiplex PCR, yet TCRdb's version contains in-frame clones alone and is incomplete. Found here are 55,000 to 70,000 clones, over 75% of them singletons; the top ten hold about 1.9%. Sequenced here: CD4+ or CD8+ T cells sorted from blood, sampled in a trial of the OX40 agonist ivuxolimab. Receptors were obtained from an adult with an advanced solid tumor such as melanoma, head and neck, liver or kidney cancer.

The chain has TRBV11-2 and TRBJ1-2; 7 positions agree with TRBD1. V lost 5 bases to trimming and J lost 5 bases; unmatched junction nucleotides: 11. CDR3 length: 15 residues. Germline loops: CDR1 SGHAT, CDR2 FQNNGV. CDR3 coding DNA: TGTGCCAGCAGCCTTCACGGGACAGCCGAATATGGCTACACCTTC. This gives the protein CASSLHGTAEYGYTF.

The J gene is TRBJ1-5, the V gene TRBV2; no definite D call. The CDR3 has 15 residues. Germline assignment: CDR1 SNHLY and CDR2 FYNNEI. Trimming took off 2 bases at V and 0 bases at J, with 8 bases between the two ends. The CDR3 sequence is CASSEWEYSNQPQHF. CDR3 nucleotide sequence: TGTGCCAGCAGTGAATGGGAGTATAGCAATCAGCCCCAGCATTTT.

This chain joins TRBV5-4 and TRBJ2-4, with D unresolved. Germline CDR1 is SGHNT and CDR2 is YYREEE (reference sequence). With 4 bases removed from V and 2 bases from J, the gap between germline ends came to 13 bases. The CDR3 spans 15 residues. The CDR3 sequence: CASSTQNPPKNIQYF. The CDR3 bases are TGTGCCAGCAGCACCCAGAACCCCCCCAAAAACATTCAGTACTTC.

For the CDR3, the DNA is TGTGCCAGCAGCTTGGGGGTGGAGACCCAGTACTTC. It specifies CASSLGVETQYF. V is TRBV5-8 and J is TRBJ2-5; D remains ambiguous. This CDR3 has 12 amino acids. CDR1 and CDR2 from the germline V gene are SGHTS and YDEGEE. Deletions cut 0 bases from V and 5 bases from J, with 5 bases between.

The chain recombines TRBV19 with TRBJ1-1, with 9 bases matching TRBD1. This CDR3 has 15 residues. Germline V gene data show CDR1 as LNHDA and CDR2 as SQIVND (reference sequence). V shed 5 bases, J shed 1 base, and the junction held 5 bases outside the gene matches. The CDR3 is CASSPTGQGNTEAFF. The CDR3 nucleotides read TGTGCCAGTAGTCCGACGGGACAGGGGAACACTGAAGCTTTCTTT. The variable domain in full, completed from reference TRBV19 and TRBJ1-1, reads DGGITQSPKYLFRKEGQNVTLSCEQNLNHDAMYWYRQDPGQGLRLIYYSQIVNDFQKGDIAEGYSVSREKKESFPLTVTSAQKNPTAFYLCASSPTGQGNTEAFFGQGTRLTVV.

This chain links TRBV7-2 with TRBJ2-2, with 8 bases lining up with TRBD1. From germline, CDR1 is SGHTA and CDR2 FQGNSA. V was pared by 5 bases and J by 1 base, with 6 bases of the junction left unmatched. The CDR3 is made up of 16 amino acids. The CDR3 loop reads CASSLAGTGNTGELFF. Here the CDR3 DNA reads TGTGCCAGCAGCCTGGCAGGGACAGGGAACACCGGGGAGCTGTTTTTT.

The chain recombines TRBV7-6 with TRBJ2-7; D gene uncertain. This CDR3 has 14 amino acids. Germline CDR1 reads SGHVS; CDR2 reads FNYEAQ. Trimming took 5 bases from V and 7 from J, leaving 18 bases between them. CDR3 DNA: TGTGCCAGCAGCGCCCAAGAGCTAGTTGGTGAGCAGTACTTC. Protein: CASSAQELVGEQYF.

About this clone: Its ends do not fully match the called genes, so a read error is possible. This rearrangement joins TRBV7-3 to TRBJ2-7; 8 bases are shared with TRBD2. This CDR3 contains 15 residues. In germline, CDR1 is SGHTA, CDR2 FQGTGA. The CDR3 is CASSQSGSPLYEQYF. CDR3 bases: TGCGCCAGCAGCCAAAGCGGGAGTCCGCTCTACGAGCAGTACTTC.

The chain employs TRBV29-1 and TRBJ1-1; unclear D gene. Germline values: CDR1 SQVTM, CDR2 ANQGSEA. V shed 5 bases and J shed 0 bases, with 16 bases lying between them. The CDR3 has 15 residues. CDR3 bases: TGCAGCGTTCCTTCCCGGGGTATCATGAACACTGAAGCTTTCTTT. Amino acids: CSVPSRGIMNTEAFF.

This sequence joins TRBV10-3 and TRBJ1-5, with D unresolved. V lost 0 bases to trimming and J lost 5 bases, with 5 bases between them. The CDR3 is 13 amino acids. Germline values: CDR1 ENHRY, CDR2 SYGVKD. The CDR3: CAISESRDQPQHF. The CDR3 DNA sequence: TGTGCCATCAGTGAGTCCCGCGATCAGCCCCAGCATTTT.

The chain joins TRBV7-2 to TRBJ1-2; 10 nucleotides align to TRBD1. The CDR3 has 14 amino acids. The germline gives CDR1 SGHTA, CDR2 FQGNSA. Trimming took 4 bases from V and 3 from J; bases not matched to a gene: 2. The CDR3 protein is CASSSGTGDYGYTF. The CDR3 nucleotides read TGTGCCAGCAGCTCGGGGACAGGGGACTATGGCTACACCTTC.

The chain is built from TRBV5-4 and TRBJ2-2; TRBD2 aligns across 7 bases. Germline V gene lookup returns CDR1 SGHNT and CDR2 YYREEE (reference sequence). The length of the CDR3 is 16 residues. Losses at the gene ends were 0 bases for V and 1 base for J; bases not matched to a gene: 3. Written as DNA, the CDR3 is TGTGCCAGCAGCTTGGGCGGGAGAGGGAACACCGGGGAGCTGTTTTTT. Its translation: CASSLGGRGNTGELFF. The complete variable domain, with remaining parts taken from reference TRBV5-4 and TRBJ2-2, reads ETGVTQSPTHLIKTRGQQVTLRCSSQSGHNTVSWYQQALGQGPQFIFQYYREEENGRGNFPPRFSGLQFPNYSSELNVNALELDDSALYLCASSLGGRGNTGELFFGEGSRLTVL.

The chain couples TRBV4-1 to TRBJ1-1; a possible D gene is TRBD1 (5 bases). Germline assignment: CDR1 MGHRA and CDR2 YSYEKL. V dropped 1 base and J dropped 5 bases, with 14 bases sitting between them. The CDR3 consists of 15 residues. In DNA, the CDR3 is TGCGCCAGCAGCCAAGGGACGGCTTGGGGGACTGAAGCTTTCTTT. Translating it yields CASSQGTAWGTEAFF.

DNA for the CDR3: TGCGCCAGCAGGGGAGGGGGCCCGACTGAAGCTTTCTTT. Translation gives CASRGGGPTEAFF. V gene TRBV5-1 combines with J gene TRBJ1-1, with TRBD1 matching over 7 bases. This CDR3 contains 13 residues. Germline-derived CDR1 and CDR2 are SGHRS and YFSETQ. V shed 5 bases and J 5 bases; nucleotides not matched to a gene: 6. The full variable domain, rest sourced from reference TRBV5-1 and TRBJ1-1, is KAGVTQTPRYLIKTRGQQVTLSCSPISGHRSVSWYQQTPGQGLQFLFEYFSETQRNKGNFPGRFSGRQFSNSRSEMNVSTLELGDSALYLCASRGGGPTEAFFGQGTRLTVV.

The CDR3 DNA follows: TGTGCCATCAGTGAGTCGCTAGGGATGAACACTGAAGCTTTCTTT. Its translation is CAISESLGMNTEAFF. The chain joins TRBV10-3 to TRBJ1-1, with D uncertain. Trimming cost V 0 bases and J 0 bases, with 8 bases left between them. The CDR3 has 15 residues. The germline V gene encodes CDR1 ENHRY and CDR2 SYGVKD.

The chain combines TRBV10-2 with TRBJ2-5; 7 bases are shared with TRBD2. V shed 11 bases, J shed 5 bases, and the junction held 17 bases outside the gene matches. CDR1 is WSHSY, CDR2 SAAADI, per germline. This CDR3 has 15 amino acids. The DNA of the CDR3 is TGCGCCTCCCGGGGGAGGACGGGAGGAGCTGAGACCCAGTACTTC. This gives the protein CASRGRTGGAETQYF.

V is TRBV6-5 and J is TRBJ2-2; D call uncertain. The CDR3 length is 14 residues. V lost 0 bases, J lost 6 bases, and 8 bases lay in between. Germline V CDR1 and CDR2: MNHEY, SVGAGI. The CDR3 here is CASSYSNGPGELFF. CDR3 coding DNA: TGTGCCAGCAGTTACTCGAATGGACCCGGGGAGCTGTTTTTT.

The rearrangement uses TRBV2 and TRBJ2-7, with a possible D match to TRBD1 (6 bases). Per germline, CDR1 SNHLY and CDR2 FYNNEI. The length of the CDR3 is 13 residues. With 5 bases removed from V and 2 bases from J, the gap between germline ends came to 10 bases. The CDR3 sequence: CASSLQGPYEQYF. Here the CDR3 DNA reads TGTGCCAGCAGTCTACAGGGACCCTACGAGCAGTACTTC.